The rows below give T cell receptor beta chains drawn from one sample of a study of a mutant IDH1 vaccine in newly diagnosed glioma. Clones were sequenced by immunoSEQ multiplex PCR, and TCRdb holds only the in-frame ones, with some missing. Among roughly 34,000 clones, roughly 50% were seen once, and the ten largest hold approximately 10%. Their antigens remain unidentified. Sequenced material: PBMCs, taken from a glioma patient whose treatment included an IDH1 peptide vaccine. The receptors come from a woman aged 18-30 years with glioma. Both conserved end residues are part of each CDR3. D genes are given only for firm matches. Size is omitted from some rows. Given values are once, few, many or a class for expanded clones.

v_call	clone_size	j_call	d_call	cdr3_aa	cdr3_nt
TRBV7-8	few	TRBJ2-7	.	CASSLSAGPLSYEQYF	TGTGCCAGCAGCCTAAGCGCAGGGCCCCTCTCCTACGAGCAGTACTTC
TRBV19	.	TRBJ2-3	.	CASKYGTALADTQYF	TGTGCCAGTAAGTACGGGACGGCGTTGGCGGATACGCAGTATTTT
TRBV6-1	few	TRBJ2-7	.	CASDSSANSYEQYF	TGTGCCAGCGACTCTAGCGCGAACTCCTACGAGCAGTACTTC
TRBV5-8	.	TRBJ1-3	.	CASSLEGSGNTIYF	TGTGCCAGCAGCTTAGAGGGATCTGGAAACACCATATATTTT
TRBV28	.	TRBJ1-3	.	CATYGPSSGNTIYF	TGTGCCACGTACGGACCCAGCTCTGGAAACACCATATATTTT
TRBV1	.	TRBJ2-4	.	CTSSQDVYSGDSLRDAKNIQYF	TGCACCAGCAGCCAAGATGTGTACTCGGGGGACAGCCTCCGGGATGCCAAAAACATTCAGTACTTC
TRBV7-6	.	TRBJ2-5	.	CASSLVLETQYF	TGTGCCAGCAGCTTAGTATTGGAGACCCAGTACTTC
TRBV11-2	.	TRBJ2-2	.	CASSLERNTGELFF	TGTGCCAGCAGCTTGGAGCGGAACACCGGGGAGCTGTTTTTT
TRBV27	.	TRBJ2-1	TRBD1	CASSSYLGTGQLNEQFF	TGTGCCAGCAGTTCTTACCTCGGGACAGGCCAACTTAATGAGCAGTTCTTC
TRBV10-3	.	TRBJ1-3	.	CAITLDRSSGNTIYF	TGTGCCATCACCTTGGACCGCAGCTCTGGAAACACCATATATTTT
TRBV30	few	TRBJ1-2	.	CAWSGNSYGYTF	TGTGCCTGGAGTGGGAACTCTTATGGCTACACCTTC
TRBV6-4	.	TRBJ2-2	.	CASSVNDQNTGELFF	TGTGCCAGCAGTGTTAACGATCAGAACACCGGGGAGCTGTTTTTT
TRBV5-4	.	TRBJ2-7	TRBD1	CASSSGQGYEQYF	TGTGCCAGCAGCTCGGGACAGGGCTACGAGCAGTACTTC
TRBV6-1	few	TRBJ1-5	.	CASTRDERWNQPQHF	TGTGCCAGCACCCGGGACGAAAGGTGGAATCAGCCCCAGCATTTT
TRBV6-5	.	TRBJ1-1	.	CASRNPGEAFF	TGTGCCAGCAGGAACCCAGGTGAAGCTTTCTTT
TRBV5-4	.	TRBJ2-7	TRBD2	CASSSRLAGVDEQYF	TGTGCCAGCAGCTCTCGACTAGCGGGAGTAGACGAGCAGTACTTC
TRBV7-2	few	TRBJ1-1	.	CASTESGYSGTEAFF	TGTGCCAGCACCGAGTCAGGGTATTCAGGCACTGAAGCTTTCTTT
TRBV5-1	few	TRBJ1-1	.	CASSPDPIGNTEAFF	TGCGCCAGCAGCCCCGACCCGATAGGGAACACTGAAGCTTTCTTT
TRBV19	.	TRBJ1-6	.	CASSIMAGPNSPLHF	TGTGCCAGTAGTATCATGGCAGGGCCTAATTCACCCCTCCACTTT
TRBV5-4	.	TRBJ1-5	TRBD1	CASSLGTGNNQPQHF	TGTGCCAGCAGCTTGGGGACAGGGAACAATCAGCCCCAGCATTTT
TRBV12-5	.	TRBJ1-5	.	CASAWGQGSNQPQHF	TGTGCTAGTGCCTGGGGGCAGGGCTCGAATCAGCCCCAGCATTTT
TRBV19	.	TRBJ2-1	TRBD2	CASSIASGAGGYNEQFF	TGTGCCAGTAGTATAGCCTCTGGCGCGGGAGGCTACAATGAGCAGTTCTTC
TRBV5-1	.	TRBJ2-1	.	CASSFDSYNEQFF	TGCGCCAGCAGCTTCGACTCCTACAATGAGCAGTTCTTC
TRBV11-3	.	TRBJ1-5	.	CASSLGPREPQHF	TGTGCCAGCAGCTTAGGTCCTCGTGAGCCCCAGCATTTT
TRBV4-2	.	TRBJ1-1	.	CASSHASPGDTEAFF	TGTGCCAGCAGCCATGCATCACCAGGGGACACTGAAGCTTTCTTT
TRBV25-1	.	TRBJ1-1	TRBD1	CASSEPRDSLMNTEAFF	TGTGCCAGCAGTGAACCCCGGGACAGTCTCATGAACACTGAAGCTTTCTTT
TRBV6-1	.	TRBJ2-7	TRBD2	CASSEGLALTYEQYF	TGTGCCAGCAGTGAAGGACTAGCGCTAACTTACGAGCAGTACTTC
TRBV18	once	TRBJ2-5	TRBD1	CASSPSGTGEETQYF	TGTGCCAGCTCACCTTCCGGGACAGGGGAAGAGACCCAGTACTTC
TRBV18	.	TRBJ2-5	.	CASSPPGGLGETQYF	TGTGCCAGCTCACCTCCTGGCGGGCTAGGAGAGACCCAGTACTTC
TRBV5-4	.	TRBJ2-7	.	CASSSWGDYEQYF	TGTGCCAGCAGTTCCTGGGGGGACTACGAGCAGTACTTC
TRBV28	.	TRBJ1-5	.	CASRPGTRNQPQHF	TGTGCCAGCAGACCCGGGACTCGCAATCAGCCCCAGCATTTT
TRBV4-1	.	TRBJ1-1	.	CASSQLGLNTEAFF	TGCGCCAGCAGCCAGTTAGGGTTGAACACTGAAGCTTTCTTT
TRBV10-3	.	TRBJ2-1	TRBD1	CAISEFRTGGIDEQFF	TGTGCCATCAGTGAGTTCAGGACAGGGGGCATCGATGAGCAGTTCTTC
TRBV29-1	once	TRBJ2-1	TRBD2	CSVEGPGGRAEDEQFF	TGCAGCGTTGAAGGTCCGGGGGGGAGGGCCGAAGATGAGCAGTTCTTC
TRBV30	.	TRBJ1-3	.	CAWSSGTTIYF	TGTGCCTGGAGTTCTGGTACCACCATATATTTT
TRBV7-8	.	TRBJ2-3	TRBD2	CASSLHLAGGTSTDTQYF	TGTGCCAGCAGCTTACACCTAGCGGGAGGAACTAGCACAGATACGCAGTATTTT
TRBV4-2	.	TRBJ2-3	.	CASSQGAGLLDTQYF	TGTGCCAGCAGCCAAGGGGCAGGACTCTTGGATACGCAGTATTTT
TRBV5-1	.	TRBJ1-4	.	CASSLVGAFEGGRGEKLFF	TGCGCCAGCAGCTTGGTTGGGGCGTTTGAGGGGGGGCGCGGTGAAAAACTGTTTTTT
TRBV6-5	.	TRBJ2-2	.	CASPTAGELFF	TGTGCCAGCCCGACTGCCGGGGAGCTGTTTTTT
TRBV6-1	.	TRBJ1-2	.	CAKRDINYGYTF	TGTGCCAAACGGGATATTAACTATGGCTACACCTTC
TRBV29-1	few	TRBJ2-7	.	CSVGTGWGNEQYF	TGCAGCGTTGGAACAGGGTGGGGGAACGAGCAGTACTTC
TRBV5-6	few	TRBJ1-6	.	CASSSLNYFGRGDSPLHF	TGTGCCAGCAGCTCCCTTAACTACTTCGGCAGGGGTGATTCACCCCTCCACTTT